This TCR beta chain was documented in a study of Ad26.COV2.S vaccination and SARS-CoV-2 variants. About the study: This donor came from the COV1001 trial of Ad26.COV2.S. Dosing was one shot or two shots 56 days apart. Broader study findings: The TCR breadth and depth analyses may have produced an underestimate of total T cell responses.

Germline V gives CDR1 SGHRS, CDR2 YFSETQ. This CDR3 contains 15 residues. The V gene lost 2 bases and the J gene lost 5 bases, with 13 bases spanning the gap. Repertoires were generated with immunoSEQ multiplex PCR, while TCRdb's copy carries only in-frame clones and drops some. Of roughly 410,000 clones listed, roughly 85% are singletons. With respect to this clone: What it binds is unknown.

Described treatment: some 19 received Ad26.COV2.S at low or high dose, single or two shots; 5 received placebo; per-sample allocation not given. Sampling happened 63 days after the first vaccine or placebo injection. This person who donated was an adult of 18-55 years in Boston. Sequenced material: peripheral blood, taken in a trial of Ad26.COV2.S vaccine versus placebo. The chain uses TRBV5-1 and TRBJ2-2, with D perhaps TRBD2 (5 bases). This TCR came from a person aged 18 to 59 who received the Ad26.COV2.S COVID-19 vaccine or a placebo. In DNA form, the CDR3 reads TGCGCCAGCAGCTTACTAGGTGTAGAGACCGGGGAGCTGTTTTTT. Its protein is CASSLLGVETGELFF. Full variable domain (outside the CDR3, taken from reference TRBV5-1 and TRBJ2-2): KAGVTQTPRYLIKTRGQQVTLSCSPISGHRSVSWYQQTPGQGLQFLFEYFSETQRNKGNFPGRFSGRQFSNSRSEMNVSTLELGDSALYLCASSLLGVETGELFFGEGSRLTVL.